The rows below give T cell receptor beta chains drawn from one sample of a study of T cell responses to AZD1222 COVID-19 vaccine. TCRdb's copy holds only in-frame clones and misses some; the assay was immunoSEQ multiplex PCR. The sample yields approximately 150,000 clones, roughly 94% seen once. The sequences come from peripheral blood, collected on day 0 of AZD1222 vaccination. The receptors were sampled from an adult in good health. Each CDR3 is given without its conserved first and last residue. The order of the fields is J gene, clone size, V gene, CDR3 protein. A clone size is listed for some rows: how often the clone was seen (once, few, many), or a class if it is expanded.

TRBJ2-6 | NA | TRBV6-9 | ASSYPFRVRAGANVLT
TRBJ1-5 | once | TRBV29-1 | SVGGPGSWPQH
TRBJ2-2 | NA | TRBV6-2/TRBV6-3 | ASSPSGQNTGELF
TRBJ1-2 | NA | TRBV2 | ASSAGGAQAYNYGYT
TRBJ2-1 | NA | TRBV19 | ASISKAGGPSYNEQF
TRBJ2-2 | NA | TRBV7-2 | ASRVVTSGTGELF
TRBJ1-2 | NA | TRBV5-1 | ASSLPGGDYGYT
TRBJ1-3 | NA | TRBV2 | ASTFFGDSGNTIY
TRBJ2-5 | once | TRBV5-4 | ASSSFIGGRETQY
TRBJ2-5 | NA | TRBV6-5 | ASSRNRLETQY
TRBJ1-6 | NA | TRBV5-1 | ASSSGVVLGDSPLH
TRBJ2-1 | NA | TRBV7-2 | ASSPQQGPREQF
TRBJ1-5 | NA | TRBV28 | ASSLEGAGDNQPQH
TRBJ1-4 | NA | TRBV7-2 | ASSLGVANEKLF
TRBJ1-5 | NA | TRBV2 | ASRRQFNQPQH
TRBJ1-5 | NA | TRBV14 | ASSRGTTGQPQH
TRBJ2-3 | few | TRBV4-2 | ASSQGDIVTDTQY
TRBJ1-5 | once | TRBV19 | ASSTYRGGNQPQH
TRBJ1-2 | NA | TRBV27 | ASSLYYGYT
TRBJ1-1 | NA | TRBV2 | ASCLGSNTEAF
TRBJ1-5 | NA | TRBV4-1 | ASSQDREGAIQPQH
TRBJ1-2 | once | TRBV19 | ASSLGDRTITYGYT
TRBJ1-2 | NA | TRBV3-1/TRBV3-2 | ASSQDGTLGSNYGYT
TRBJ2-3 | NA | TRBV7-9 | ASSLAGGPTDTQY
TRBJ2-5 | NA | TRBV11-1 | ASSLRVGQETQY
TRBJ1-1 | NA | TRBV6-4 | ASSSDWGGTEAF
TRBJ1-2 | NA | TRBV27 | ASRGWEGTLGYT
TRBJ1-2 | once | TRBV7-8 | ASSPYYTRDRGRPST
TRBJ2-5 | NA | TRBV9 | ASSVGLAVQETQY
TRBJ2-3 | NA | TRBV24-1 | ATSDLGQGDTDTQY
TRBJ1-6 | NA | TRBV27 | ASSRTGLRAPLH
TRBJ1-5 | NA | TRBV28 | ASSLGRAGNQPQH
TRBJ1-1 | NA | TRBV7-2 | ASRLPRGLRTEAF
TRBJ2-1 | NA | TRBV3-1/TRBV3-2 | ASSQPGTGYNEQF
TRBJ1-4 | NA | TRBV7-8 | ASSLRRPNEKLF
TRBJ2-1 | NA | TRBV28 | ASRLPGQGAYNEQF
TRBJ1-6 | NA | TRBV19 | ASRRDGFESPLH